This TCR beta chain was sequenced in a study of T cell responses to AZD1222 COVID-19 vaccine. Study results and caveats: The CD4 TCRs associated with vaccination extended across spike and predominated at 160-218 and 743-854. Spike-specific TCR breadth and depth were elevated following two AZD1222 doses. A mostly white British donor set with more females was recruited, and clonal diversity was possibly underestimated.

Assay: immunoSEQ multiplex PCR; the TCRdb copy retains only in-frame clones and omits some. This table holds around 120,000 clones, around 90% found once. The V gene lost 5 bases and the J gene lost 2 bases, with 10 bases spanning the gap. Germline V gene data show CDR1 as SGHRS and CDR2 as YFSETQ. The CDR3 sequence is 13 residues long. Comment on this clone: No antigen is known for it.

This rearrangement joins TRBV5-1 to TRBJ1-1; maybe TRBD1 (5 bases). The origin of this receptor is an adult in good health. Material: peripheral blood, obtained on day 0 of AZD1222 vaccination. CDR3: CASRRDGNTEAFF. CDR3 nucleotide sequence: TGCGCCAGCAGGAGGGACGGAAACACTGAAGCTTTCTTT.